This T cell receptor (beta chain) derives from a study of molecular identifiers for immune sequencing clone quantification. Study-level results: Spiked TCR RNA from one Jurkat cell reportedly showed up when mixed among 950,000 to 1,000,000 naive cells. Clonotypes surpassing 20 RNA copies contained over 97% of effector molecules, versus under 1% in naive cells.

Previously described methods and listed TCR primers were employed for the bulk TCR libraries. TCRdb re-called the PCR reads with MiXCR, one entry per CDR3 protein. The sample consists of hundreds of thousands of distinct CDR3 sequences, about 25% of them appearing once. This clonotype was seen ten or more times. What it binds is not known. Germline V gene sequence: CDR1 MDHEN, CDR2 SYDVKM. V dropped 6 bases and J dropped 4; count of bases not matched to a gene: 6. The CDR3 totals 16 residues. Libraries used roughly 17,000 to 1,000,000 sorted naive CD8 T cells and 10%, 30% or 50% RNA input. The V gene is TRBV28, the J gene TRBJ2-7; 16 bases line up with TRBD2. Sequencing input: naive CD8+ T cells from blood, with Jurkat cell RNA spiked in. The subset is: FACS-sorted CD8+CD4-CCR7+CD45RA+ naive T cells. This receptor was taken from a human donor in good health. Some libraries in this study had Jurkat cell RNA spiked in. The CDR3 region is CASSPGLAGGPYEQYF. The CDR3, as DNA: TGTGCCAGCAGCCCGGGACTAGCGGGAGGGCCTTACGAGCAGTACTTC. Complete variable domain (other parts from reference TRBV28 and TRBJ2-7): DVKVTQSSRYLVKRTGEKVFLECVQDMDHENMFWYRQDPGLGLRLIYFSYDVKMKEKGDIPEGYSVSREKKERFSLILESASTNQTSMYLCASSPGLAGGPYEQYFGPGTRLTVT.